This TCR beta chain was identified during a study of blood T cell repertoires in COVID-19. Per the original methods: Nucleated cell counts were estimated from reference gene primer amplification. Data came from immunoSEQ multiplex PCR; TCRdb stores just in-frame clones and leaves some out. That table supplies the V and J calls and clone size; D and trimming were determined from the DNA. This sample has roughly 170,000 clones, with over 70% found just once. V was trimmed by 0 bases and J by 7 bases, leaving 13 bases between them. CDR3 length equals 15 residues. Germline lookup yields CDR1 KGHSH and CDR2 LQKENI.

This chain connects TRBV18 to TRBJ2-1, with D uncertain. This receptor was identified in a woman aged 45-65 years in a cohort exposed to, infected with or recovered from COVID-19 (not recorded which). The sequenced material came from PBMCs or T cells enriched from blood (not recorded which). The CDR3 DNA reads TGTGCCAGCTCACCACCTCGTAATTTTTTAAATGAGCAGTTCTTC. The encoded protein is CASSPPRNFLNEQFF.